These T cell receptor beta chains were read from a single sample in a study of T-cell memory formation after mild COVID-19. TCRdb reprocessed the 5' RACE reads with MiXCR, giving one entry per CDR3 protein. The data contain about 430,000 distinct CDR3 sequences, over 15% of them singletons. The specimen was PBMCs or a T cell subset sorted from them (not recorded which). Receptors were obtained from a young man who had mild COVID-19 (a few samples of this study predate the infection). Cell type and time point are not known. Both conserved end residues are part of each CDR3. The D gene is left open where the match is weak. Clone size, where shown, is once, few, many, or a class for clones that have expanded.

clone size: many
V gene: TRBV7-3
D gene: TRBD1
J gene: TRBJ1-1
CDR3 DNA: TGTGCCAGCAGCCCAGGGCCGGGACAGGGAACTGAAGCTTTCTTT
CDR3 protein: CASSPGPGQGTEAFF

clone size: .
V gene: TRBV24-1
D gene: TRBD1
J gene: TRBJ2-1
CDR3 DNA: TGTGCCACCGCCGACAGGGGCGGTAATGAGCAGTTCTTC
CDR3 protein: CATADRGGNEQFF

clone size: few
V gene: TRBV7-2
D gene: TRBD2
J gene: TRBJ2-7
CDR3 DNA: TGTGCCAGCACGAGGACTAGCGGGGGGGTTCCCCCCTACGAGCAGTACTTC
CDR3 protein: CASTRTSGGVPPYEQYF

clone size: .
V gene: TRBV18
D gene: TRBD1
J gene: TRBJ1-1
CDR3 DNA: TGTGCCAGCTCACCACCGTGGGGACAGGGTAGTGGATATGAAGCTTTCTTT
CDR3 protein: CASSPPWGQGSGYEAFF

clone size: .
V gene: TRBV18
D gene: TRBD1
J gene: TRBJ1-5
CDR3 DNA: TGTGCCAGCTCACTTCCGACAGGGATAGATCAGCCCCAGCATTTT
CDR3 protein: CASSLPTGIDQPQHF

clone size: few
V gene: TRBV6-5
D gene: .
J gene: TRBJ2-3
CDR3 DNA: TGTGCCAGCAGTTACTCGCCAACGGGGGCCGCAGATACGCAGTATTTT
CDR3 protein: CASSYSPTGAADTQYF

clone size: .
V gene: TRBV5-5
D gene: .
J gene: TRBJ2-1
CDR3 DNA: TGTGCCAGCAGCTTGTATGGAAGCAATGAGCAGTTCTTC
CDR3 protein: CASSLYGSNEQFF

clone size: few
V gene: TRBV20-1
D gene: TRBD2
J gene: TRBJ2-3
CDR3 DNA: TGCAGTGCTAACCCGGCCAGCGGGGGACGCACAGATACGCAGTATTTT
CDR3 protein: CSANPASGGRTDTQYF

clone size: few
V gene: TRBV5-1
D gene: TRBD1
J gene: TRBJ2-2
CDR3 DNA: TGCGCCAGCAGCACGGGACAGGCCAGCACCGGGGAGCTGTTTTTT
CDR3 protein: CASSTGQASTGELFF

clone size: few
V gene: TRBV6-2/TRBV6-3
D gene: .
J gene: TRBJ1-5
CDR3 DNA: TGTGCCAGCAGTTATGCCAGGGGATATAGCAATCAGCCCCAGCATTTT
CDR3 protein: CASSYARGYSNQPQHF

clone size: .
V gene: TRBV9
D gene: .
J gene: TRBJ2-3
CDR3 DNA: TGTGCCAGCAGCGTAGGGCTAGAGCTCACAGATACGCAGTATTTT
CDR3 protein: CASSVGLELTDTQYF

clone size: few
V gene: TRBV6-5
D gene: TRBD2
J gene: TRBJ2-3
CDR3 DNA: TGTGCCAGCAGCCGACGGACTAGCGGGGGAACATATACGCAGTATTTT
CDR3 protein: CASSRRTSGGTYTQYF

clone size: .
V gene: TRBV5-1
D gene: .
J gene: TRBJ1-1
CDR3 DNA: TGCGCCAGCAGCTTTGGCGTGGTGAGCACTGAAGCTTTCTTT
CDR3 protein: CASSFGVVSTEAFF

clone size: many
V gene: TRBV5-1
D gene: .
J gene: TRBJ2-3
CDR3 DNA: TGCGCCAGCAGCTTGGCGGCTACCGCAGATACGCAGTATTTT
CDR3 protein: CASSLAATADTQYF

clone size: few
V gene: TRBV6-6
D gene: TRBD1
J gene: TRBJ2-3
CDR3 DNA: TGTGCCACCCGGGGACAGAGCACAGATACGCAGTATTTT
CDR3 protein: CATRGQSTDTQYF

clone size: few
V gene: TRBV7-9
D gene: TRBD2
J gene: TRBJ2-3
CDR3 DNA: TGTGCCAGCAGAGAACGGGGGGAGTCCACAGATACGCAGTATTTT
CDR3 protein: CASRERGESTDTQYF

clone size: few
V gene: TRBV7-9
D gene: TRBD1
J gene: TRBJ1-1
CDR3 DNA: TGTGCCAGCAGCTCCAGGGGGTCCATGAACACTGAAGCTTTCTTT
CDR3 protein: CASSSRGSMNTEAFF